This is a list of T cell receptor beta chains from one sample in a study of cytomegalovirus exposure and HLA in healthy donors. The method was immunoSEQ multiplex PCR; TCRdb's version includes in-frame clones alone and lacks a portion of them. The sample records 50,000 to 70,000 clones, 70% to 90% being singletons. The sequenced sample consisted of PBMCs. The receptors derive from a male donor in good health and CMV-seronegative. CDR3s include the opening cysteine and the closing phenylalanine or tryptophan. Each record gives: D gene, CDR3 length, clone size, J gene, V gene, CDR3 DNA, CDR3 protein. D genes are given only for firm matches. Clone sizes are given selectively: once, few, many, or a class where the clone is expanded.

d_call: TRBD2; cdr3_length: 17; clone_size: -; j_call: TRBJ2-3; v_call: TRBV9; cdr3_nt: TGTGCCAGCAGCGCGAGCTCTAGCGGGGGCCTCACAGATACGCAGTATTTT; cdr3_aa: CASSASSSGGLTDTQYF
d_call: -; cdr3_length: 12; clone_size: -; j_call: TRBJ2-1; v_call: TRBV30; cdr3_nt: TGTGCCTGGAGTGTGCTCGCGAATGAGCAGTTCTTC; cdr3_aa: CAWSVLANEQFF
d_call: -; cdr3_length: 14; clone_size: once; j_call: TRBJ1-2; v_call: TRBV6-5; cdr3_nt: TGTGCCAGCAATCCAACAGGGTTGGACTATGGCTACACCTTC; cdr3_aa: CASNPTGLDYGYTF
d_call: TRBD1; cdr3_length: 15; clone_size: -; j_call: TRBJ2-7; v_call: TRBV6-1; cdr3_nt: TGTGCCAGCAGTGAATTGGGGGACAGGCTCTACGAGCAGTACTTC; cdr3_aa: CASSELGDRLYEQYF
d_call: -; cdr3_length: 13; clone_size: -; j_call: TRBJ1-6; v_call: TRBV13; cdr3_nt: TGTGCCAGCAGCCTTGGGAGAGATTCACCCCTCCACTTT; cdr3_aa: CASSLGRDSPLHF
d_call: TRBD1; cdr3_length: 15; clone_size: -; j_call: TRBJ1-4; v_call: TRBV9; cdr3_nt: TGTGCCAGCAGCTTAAGGACAGGGGGCGCGGAAAAACTGTTTTTT; cdr3_aa: CASSLRTGGAEKLFF
d_call: -; cdr3_length: 13; clone_size: -; j_call: TRBJ2-1; v_call: TRBV5-4; cdr3_nt: TGTGCCAGCAGCTTGGGGCAGGGTGATGAGCAGTTCTTC; cdr3_aa: CASSLGQGDEQFF
d_call: TRBD2; cdr3_length: 16; clone_size: -; j_call: TRBJ2-7; v_call: TRBV11-2; cdr3_nt: TGTGCCAGCAGCTTAGAAGCTAGCGGAAGCTCCTACGAGCAGTACTTC; cdr3_aa: CASSLEASGSSYEQYF
d_call: -; cdr3_length: 13; clone_size: medium-sized; j_call: TRBJ1-6; v_call: TRBV6-1; cdr3_nt: TGTGCCAGCAGTGACAGGGATAATTCACCCCTCCACTTT; cdr3_aa: CASSDRDNSPLHF
d_call: -; cdr3_length: 15; clone_size: -; j_call: TRBJ1-5; v_call: TRBV2; cdr3_nt: TGTGCCAGCAGGGCAACAGGAACCTCCAATCAGCCCCAGCATTTT; cdr3_aa: CASRATGTSNQPQHF
d_call: -; cdr3_length: 15; clone_size: -; j_call: TRBJ1-4; v_call: TRBV4-3; cdr3_nt: TGCGCCAGCAGCCTAAGCCTCGTGCGGAATGAAAAACTGTTTTTT; cdr3_aa: CASSLSLVRNEKLFF